These 24 T cell receptor beta chains originate from one sample sequenced in a study of technical replicates of blood from a handful of donors. The protocol was immunoSEQ multiplex PCR, while the TCRdb copy is restricted to in-frame clones and leaves out a portion. Among about 66,000 clones listed, over 75% were seen once. The sequenced sample was PBMCs. These receptors were taken from a human donor in good health. Some clones in this sample may be carry-over from other donors' samples.

The chain links TRBV16 to TRBJ1-2, with 11 positions matching TRBD1. Germline V gene lookup returns CDR1 KGHSY and CDR2 FQNENV. V shed 2 bases and J 6 bases; nucleotides not matched to a gene: 8. The CDR3 totals 16 residues. The CDR3 nucleotides read TGTGCCAGCAGCCAACGGACAGGGGGCTTCTTGGATGGCTACACCTTC. It is translated as CASSQRTGGFLDGYTF.

The V gene is TRBV13, the J gene TRBJ1-2, with TRBD1 matching 11 bases. Unmatched junction bases numbered 8, after V lost 5 bases and J lost 6 bases. CDR1 is PRHDT, CDR2 FYEKMQ, per germline (reference sequence). This CDR3 has 15 amino acids. The CDR3 region is CASSRGQGARDGYTF. For the CDR3, the DNA is TGTGCCAGCAGCAGAGGACAGGGGGCGCGGGATGGCTACACCTTC.

The gene calls are TRBV19 and TRBJ1-5; the match to TRBD1 covers 9 bases. V shed 10 bases and J 5 bases; nucleotides not matched to a gene: 9. This CDR3 is built from 14 residues. Germline CDR1 LNHDA, CDR2 SQIVND (reference sequence). The CDR3, as DNA: TGTGCCACGGATGACAGGGGGATTCATCAGCCCCAGCATTTT. It encodes CATDDRGIHQPQHF.

This chain uses TRBV27 with TRBJ1-2; 8 positions match TRBD1. This CDR3 has 15 residues. In germline, CDR1 is MNHEY, CDR2 SMNVEV (reference sequence). Trimming removed 6 bases from V and 6 bases from J; junction bases left unmatched: 12. The CDR3 spells CASSIPGQELDGYTF. Written as DNA, the CDR3 is TGTGCCAGCAGCATCCCGGGACAGGAGTTGGATGGCTACACCTTC.

This clone was counted a single time. This rearrangement joins TRBV7-9 to TRBJ2-5; 12 nucleotides match TRBD2. Germline lookup yields CDR1 SEHNR and CDR2 FQNEAQ (reference sequence). The CDR3 is 16 residues long. V was clipped by 5 bases and J by 4 bases; unmatched bases: 8. CDR3 sequence: CASSHRLAGVLETQYF. The CDR3 nucleotides are TGTGCCAGCAGCCACAGACTAGCGGGGGTTCTAGAGACCCAGTACTTC.

Here the CDR3 reads CASSQAWIGEETQYF. CDR3 sequence (DNA): TGCGCCAGCAGCCAAGCGTGGATCGGGGAGGAGACCCAGTACTTC. The chain uses TRBV4-3 and TRBJ2-5; a possible D gene is TRBD2 (5 bases). The CDR3 length is 15 residues. Trimming left V 1 base short and J 5 bases short, with 14 bases between. Germline lookup yields CDR1 LGHNA and CDR2 YSLEER.

The chain links TRBV4-3 to TRBJ2-4; possible D gene TRBD2, 6 bases. The germline gives CDR1 LGHNA, CDR2 YSLEER. V was cut by 4 bases and J by 6 bases, with 16 bases left in between. CDR3 length: 15 residues. Here the CDR3 reads CASSPRWDSLNIQYF. CDR3 DNA sequence: TGCGCCAGCAGCCCGCGTTGGGACTCCCTAAACATTCAGTACTTC.

V and J are TRBV6-1 and TRBJ2-7; 8 bases line up with TRBD2. CDR1 and CDR2 from the germline V gene are MNHNS and SASEGT. The ends lost 3 bases at V and 0 bases at J; junction bases unmatched: 16. The CDR3 runs to 19 residues. In nucleotides, the CDR3 is TGTGCCAGCAGTGACAGAGCGGGAGAGGCCCTCCCGAGCTCCTACGAGCAGTACTTC. Amino acids: CASSDRAGEALPSSYEQYF.

This sequence joins TRBV27 and TRBJ1-5; maybe TRBD1 (5 bases). The CDR3 runs to 15 residues. Germline lookup yields CDR1 MNHEY and CDR2 SMNVEV (reference sequence). The ends were cut back, 0 bases at V and 2 bases at J, with 8 bases in the middle. CDR3 loop: CASSLSPRGNQPQHF. Here the CDR3 DNA reads TGTGCCAGCAGTTTATCGCCCAGGGGCAATCAGCCCCAGCATTTT.

The rearrangement uses TRBV10-3 and TRBJ1-2; D is uncertain. Germline V CDR1 and CDR2: ENHRY, SYGVKD. The CDR3 length is 13 residues. Trimming removed 10 bases at V and 8 bases at J, with 20 bases between. In DNA, the CDR3 is TGTGCCACCAAACTTGAACCCCCAGGAGGCTACACCTTC. Translated: CATKLEPPGGYTF.

The gene calls are TRBV21-1 and TRBJ1-5. TRBV21-1 is assigned pseudogene status. The CDR3 consists of 19 residues. This CDR3 reads CASSKGGVGEKVAGQPQHF. The CDR3 DNA sequence: TGTGCCAGCAGCAAAGGGGGAGTGGGTGAAAAGGTGGCTGGACAGCCCCAGCATTTT.

This chain uses TRBV6-1 with TRBJ2-3, with 10 bases that match TRBD2. Germline V gene data show CDR1 as MNHNS and CDR2 as SASEGT. Trimming at V came to 4 bases and at J to 3 bases, leaving 7 bases not matched to a gene. CDR3 length equals 16 residues. In DNA, the CDR3 is TGTGCCAGCAGTGCGAATCTAGCGGGAGTAACAGATACGCAGTATTTT. Its protein product is CASSANLAGVTDTQYF.

The chain uses TRBV5-4 and TRBJ2-2; TRBD1 matches 10 bases. The CDR3 extends over 16 amino acids. V lost 4 bases, J lost 2 bases, and 5 bases stayed unmatched. CDR1 is SGHNT, CDR2 YYREEE, per germline (reference sequence). The CDR3 region has the DNA TGTGCCAGCAGCGTCGGACAGGGGGTAAACACCGGGGAGCTGTTTTTT. Translating it yields CASSVGQGVNTGELFF.

This clone has more than one count but fewer than ten. V usage is TRBV2 and J usage is TRBJ1-6; D is unclear. Germline CDR1 SNHLY, CDR2 FYNNEI. Trimming took 7 bases from V and 0 from J, leaving 4 bases between them. The CDR3 contains 13 residues. The CDR3 spells CASISSYNSPLHF. The CDR3 DNA is TGTGCCAGCATCAGCTCCTATAATTCACCCCTCCACTTT.

This chain uses TRBV4-3 with TRBJ2-1; D is possibly TRBD2 (5 bases). V was trimmed by 1 base and J by 0 bases, leaving 25 bases between them. This CDR3 region has 21 residues. Germline loops: CDR1 LGHNA, CDR2 YSLEER. The CDR3 DNA is TGCGCCAGCAGCCAAGTTTTCTTTTTCCCATCACTAGGGAGCTCCTACAATGAGCAGTTCTTC. Translated, it gives CASSQVFFFPSLGSSYNEQFF.

V usage is TRBV19 and J usage is TRBJ2-7, with 9 bases aligning to TRBD2. Germline assignment: CDR1 LNHDA and CDR2 SQIVND (reference sequence). This CDR3 has 16 residues. V lost 0 bases and J lost 6; bases outside the gene matches: 9. CDR3 region: CASSIDAQTSGIEQYF. The CDR3 nucleotides read TGTGCCAGTAGTATAGATGCACAGACTAGCGGCATCGAGCAGTACTTC. The full variable domain, its missing parts supplied by reference TRBV19 and TRBJ2-7, is DGGITQSPKYLFRKEGQNVTLSCEQNLNHDAMYWYRQDPGQGLRLIYYSQIVNDFQKGDIAEGYSVSREKKESFPLTVTSAQKNPTAFYLCASSIDAQTSGIEQYFGPGTRLTVT.

This clone was seen only a few times. This sequence joins TRBV7-2 and TRBJ2-7; 11 bases align to TRBD1. Germline V gene lookup returns CDR1 SGHTA and CDR2 FQGNSA. V gave up 5 bases and J gave up 5 bases; unmatched junction bases: 11. CDR3 size: 16 residues. The CDR3 DNA reads TGTGCCAGCAGCCCTTACCGGACAGGGGGCTCGAACGAGCAGTACTTC. This sequence encodes CASSPYRTGGSNEQYF.

This sequence joins TRBV19 and TRBJ2-4; TRBD2 aligns across 12 bases. V lost 1 base to trimming and J lost 7 bases; unmatched junction nucleotides: 2. The V gene's germline CDR1 is LNHDA and CDR2 SQIVND (reference sequence). This CDR3 region has 15 residues. CDR3 nucleotides: TGTGCCAGTAGTATAGTGGGGACTAGCGGGAACATTCAGTACTTC. It is translated as CASSIVGTSGNIQYF.

This rearrangement joins TRBV29-1 to TRBJ2-7, with 8 positions matching TRBD2. Germline trimming cut 0 bases from V and 2 bases from J; bases unmatched to any gene: 12. Germline CDR1 is SQVTM and CDR2 is ANQGSEA. The CDR3 spans 17 residues. The CDR3 nucleotides are TGCAGCGTTGAAGACTCCCCAACTAGCGGAAAAGCCTACGAGCAGTACTTC. Protein product: CSVEDSPTSGKAYEQYF.

This clone has a single count. This rearrangement joins TRBV7-9 to TRBJ1-5; D might be TRBD1 (6 bases). The V gene's germline CDR1 is SEHNR and CDR2 FQNEAQ (reference sequence). This CDR3 is 13 amino acids long. Trimming removed 7 bases from V and 4 bases from J, with 11 bases in between. The CDR3 region has the DNA TGTGCCAGCACAAAGGGGGAAAATCAGCCCCAGCATTTT. This encodes CASTKGENQPQHF.

The chain carries TRBV30 and TRBJ2-1; 8 nucleotides agree with TRBD2. Germline CDR1 is GTSNPN and CDR2 is SVGIG (reference sequence). Trimming took 2 bases from V and 5 from J; bases not matched to a gene: 5. This CDR3 spans 14 amino acids. The chain's CDR3 is CAWSKAGDHNEQFF. In nucleotides, the CDR3 is TGTGCCTGGAGTAAAGCGGGAGACCACAATGAGCAGTTCTTC.

The chain has TRBV5-5 and TRBJ1-1; unclear D gene. The V gene's germline CDR1 is SGHKS and CDR2 YYEKEE (reference sequence). The CDR3 totals 15 residues. Deletions cut 3 bases from V and 6 bases from J, with 18 bases between. The CDR3 DNA reads TGTGCCAGCAGCTCCCCAACGGTCGAATTGGCTGAAGCTTTCTTT. Protein sequence: CASSSPTVELAEAFF.

V gene TRBV4-3 combines with J gene TRBJ1-2; tentatively, D is TRBD1 (6 bases). CDR1 LGHNA and CDR2 YSLEER come from the germline V gene. Trimming took off 1 base at V and 4 bases at J, with 10 bases between the two ends. The CDR3 is 14 amino acids. Here the CDR3 reads CASSQADRSYGYTF. The CDR3 nucleotides are TGCGCCAGCAGCCAAGCCGACAGGAGCTATGGCTACACCTTC.

The rearrangement joins TRBV7-5 to TRBJ2-5; the D call of TRBD1 is as the table states it, not checked on the DNA. TRBV7-5 is tagged as a pseudogene. The CDR3 sequence is 15 residues long. CDR3 in DNA: TGTGCCAGAAGCTTAGGCCCCAGGGTGGTTCAGACCCAGTACTTC. This translates into CARSLGPRVVQTQYF.